This T cell receptor beta chain was captured by sequencing in a study of blood T cells in healthy people across ages. Study background: About one barcoded beta molecule per two T cells was the capture yield of template switching. Study-wide findings and caveats: In older individuals, TCR beta diversity per million T cells was lower, falling roughly linearly with age. The study lacked donor CMV status, which possibly confounded expanded clonotype changes. Among long-lived donors, naive CD4+ cells were more numerous and diversity higher than in aged donors.

About this clonotype: The target antigen is unknown.

A sample-barcoded 5' primer and a J-beta primer mix were used in a second PCR of roughly 7 to 11 cycles. TCRdb called the 5' RACE reads again in MiXCR, with one record for every CDR3 protein. The data contain hundreds of thousands of distinct CDR3 sequences, about 54% of them seen just once; the ten biggest clones take up more than 35%. V was cut by 0 bases and J by 5 bases, with 14 bases left in between. Germline V gives CDR1 WNHNN, CDR2 SYGVQD (reference sequence). The CDR3 runs to 15 residues. J is TRBJ2-7 and V is TRBV10-1, with D uncertain. The material sequenced was blood. The TCR comes from a man in his 60s in good health. The CDR3 DNA follows: TGCGCCAGCAGTGAGTCGTGGAAAGGGATCAACGAGCAGTACTTC. This codes for CASSESWKGINEQYF.